This is a list of T cell receptor beta chains from one sample in a study of blood T cell repertoires in COVID-19. The table came from immunoSEQ multiplex PCR; TCRdb's copy has only in-frame clones and leaves some out. The table records just over 650,000 clones, about 90% of them present only once. The sample taken for sequencing was peripheral blood. These TCRs come from a woman aged 18-29 years with acute or convalescent COVID-19. Both conserved end residues are part of each CDR3. A D gene is named only where the DNA matches it firmly. Expanded clones get a size class; other rows say once, few or many, or leave the size out.

j_call: TRBJ1-2; v_call: TRBV7-6; clone_size: -; d_call: -; cdr3_aa: CASSPRTYRDRGYTF; cdr3_nt: TGTGCCAGCAGCCCCCGCACGTACAGAGATAGGGGCTACACCTTC
j_call: TRBJ2-3; v_call: TRBV11-2; clone_size: -; d_call: TRBD2; cdr3_aa: CASSRKRGDTDTQYF; cdr3_nt: TGTGCCAGCAGCAGGAAGCGGGGGGACACAGATACGCAGTATTTT
j_call: TRBJ1-2; v_call: TRBV6-5; clone_size: -; d_call: TRBD1; cdr3_aa: CASSYRDRGRRGYTF; cdr3_nt: TGTGCCAGCAGTTACCGGGACAGGGGGCGTCGTGGCTACACCTTC
j_call: TRBJ1-1; v_call: TRBV4-1; clone_size: -; d_call: -; cdr3_aa: CASSQDSGSNTEAFF; cdr3_nt: TGCGCCAGCAGCCAAGATTCCGGGTCCAACACTGAAGCTTTCTTT
j_call: TRBJ1-3; v_call: TRBV6-6; clone_size: -; d_call: TRBD1; cdr3_aa: CASSTGAGNTIYF; cdr3_nt: TGTGCCAGCTCGACAGGGGCCGGAAACACCATATATTTT
j_call: TRBJ1-4; v_call: TRBV5-1; clone_size: once; d_call: -; cdr3_aa: CASSLGATNEKLFF; cdr3_nt: TGCGCCAGCAGTTTAGGAGCAACTAATGAAAAACTGTTTTTT
j_call: TRBJ1-2; v_call: TRBV27; clone_size: -; d_call: TRBD1; cdr3_aa: CASSRDRESGGYTF; cdr3_nt: TGTGCCAGCAGCCGCGACAGGGAGTCCGGTGGCTACACCTTC
j_call: TRBJ2-1; v_call: TRBV24-1; clone_size: -; d_call: TRBD2; cdr3_aa: CATSEDGTSVGQFF; cdr3_nt: TGTGCCACCAGTGAAGACGGGACTAGCGTTGGGCAGTTCTTC
j_call: TRBJ1-3; v_call: TRBV7-2; clone_size: -; d_call: -; cdr3_aa: CASSADSQSGNTIYF; cdr3_nt: TGTGCCAGCAGCGCGGACAGCCAGTCTGGAAACACCATATATTTT
j_call: TRBJ1-1; v_call: TRBV6-6; clone_size: -; d_call: TRBD1; cdr3_aa: CASSSTGGGTEAFF; cdr3_nt: TGTGCCAGCAGCTCAACAGGGGGCGGCACTGAAGCTTTCTTT
j_call: TRBJ1-1; v_call: TRBV7-2; clone_size: -; d_call: -; cdr3_aa: CASMKGRGGTEAFF; cdr3_nt: TGTGCCAGCATGAAAGGGAGGGGCGGCACTGAAGCTTTCTTT
j_call: TRBJ1-1; v_call: TRBV19; clone_size: -; d_call: -; cdr3_aa: CASTNSGGRTEAFF; cdr3_nt: TGTGCCAGTACCAATAGCGGGGGCCGCACTGAAGCTTTCTTT